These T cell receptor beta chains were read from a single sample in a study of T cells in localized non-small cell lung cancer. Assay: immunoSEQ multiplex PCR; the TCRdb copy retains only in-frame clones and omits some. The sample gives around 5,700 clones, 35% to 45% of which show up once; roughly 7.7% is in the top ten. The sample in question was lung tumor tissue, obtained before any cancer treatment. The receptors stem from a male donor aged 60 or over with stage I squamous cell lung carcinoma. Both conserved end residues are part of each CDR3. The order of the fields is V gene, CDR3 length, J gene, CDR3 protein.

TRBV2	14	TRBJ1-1	CASSGYGALSEAFF
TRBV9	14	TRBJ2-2	CASSWAQTGGELFF
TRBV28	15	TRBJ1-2	CASRPSSGAPGGYTF
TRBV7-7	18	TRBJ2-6	CASSARTGDYSGANVLTF
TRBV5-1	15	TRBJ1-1	CASSTRQGQGTEAFF
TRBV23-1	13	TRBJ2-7	CASSSDGSYEQYF
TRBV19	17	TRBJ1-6	CASSKEPDRTYNSPLHF
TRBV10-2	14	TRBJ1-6	CASSGQGRNSPLHF
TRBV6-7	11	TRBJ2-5	CASSSSGTQYF
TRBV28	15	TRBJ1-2	CASSTESSGLYGYTF
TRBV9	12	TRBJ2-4	CASSSVQGALDF
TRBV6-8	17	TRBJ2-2	CASSGATGGVRAGELFF
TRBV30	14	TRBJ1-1	CAWSAITPNTEAFF
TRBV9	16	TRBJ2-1	CASSVSAGGLLNEQFF
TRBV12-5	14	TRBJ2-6	CASGLGDTINVLTF
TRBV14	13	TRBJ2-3	CASSQERAGGAYF
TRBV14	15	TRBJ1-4	CASPVGGRNYEKLFF
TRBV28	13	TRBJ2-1	CASSLGTSGEQFF
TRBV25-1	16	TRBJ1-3	CASSGGWSPSGNTIYF
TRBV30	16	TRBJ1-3	CAWRDTGRSSGNTIYF
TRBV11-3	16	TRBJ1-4	CASSSFGQGTNEKLFF
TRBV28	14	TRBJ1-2	CASSAPGQSYGYTF